Below, 3 T cell receptor beta chains from the same sample are listed, as sequenced in a study of regulatory T cells in long-lasting Graves disease. Time point of the sample: newly diagnosed GD, antithyroid drugs for less than 3 months. PBMC RNA served as the TCR library source. Both iRepertoire HTBI primers and Arm-PCR of CDR3 regions were used to build the TCR beta libraries. TCRdb itself ran the multiplex PCR reads through MiXCR, one entry per CDR3 protein. This table has about 500,000 distinct CDR3 sequences, around 15% appearing once. The same data also contributed to another study, on T cells in Graves' hyperthyroidism and ophthalmopathy.

The specimen comprised peripheral blood mononuclear cells (PBMCs), sampled at new diagnosis, from a patient treated with antithyroid drugs. The source of these receptors is a man aged 35 to 55 with Graves disease.

This clonotype was detected many times. This chain uses TRBV15 with TRBJ2-2; D remains unclear. V was trimmed by 1 base and J by 6 bases, leaving 12 bases between them. The length of the CDR3 is 15 residues. The germline V gene encodes CDR1 LNHNV and CDR2 YYDKDF (reference sequence). CDR3 protein: CATSRVEDRSGELFF. The CDR3 DNA is TGTGCCACCAGCAGAGTTGAGGACCGGTCCGGGGAGCTGTTTTTT.

This clonotype was recorded many times. The rearrangement joins TRBV20-1 to TRBJ1-2, with D possibly matching TRBD1 (5 bases). V gave up 1 base and J gave up 4 bases, with 16 bases separating them. From germline, CDR1 is DFQATT and CDR2 SNEGSKA (reference sequence). The CDR3 consists of 15 residues. The CDR3 region has the DNA TGCAGTGCTAGAGCGAAAGCAGGGCGGGCCTATGGCTACACCTTC. Its translation: CSARAKAGRAYGYTF.

This clonotype was seen repeatedly, ten times or more. The gene calls are TRBV19 and TRBJ1-5, with a tentative D call TRBD1 (6 bases). The CDR3 runs to 15 residues. CDR1 is LNHDA and CDR2 is SQIVND in the germline V gene (reference sequence). Trimming stripped 3 bases from V and 6 bases from J, with 15 bases between. The DNA of the CDR3 is TGTGCCAGTAGTATTACCGGGGGCAGGGGTCAGCCCCAGCATTTT. Amino acids: CASSITGGRGQPQHF.